This T cell receptor beta chain was found in a study of T-cell reconstitution after alpha-beta-depleted transplantation in children. This clonotype was observed a handful of times. Trimming removed 8 bases at V and 7 bases at J, with 9 bases between. Germline V gene lookup returns CDR1 MNHEY and CDR2 SVGEGT. The CDR3 has 11 amino acids. Molecular barcoding with unique molecular identifiers was used for the TCRbeta library. TCRdb fed the PCR reads into MiXCR, producing one record per CDR3 protein. This table has roughly 610,000 distinct CDR3 sequences, over 9.5% appearing once. Sequencing used PBMCs from the stem cell graft donor, obtained from the stem cell graft. The TCR sequence derives from a human donor who donated a stem cell graft to a child with acute myeloid leukemia. The chain joins TRBV6-2 or TRBV6-3 to TRBJ1-3; D is undetermined. DNA of the CDR3: TGTGCCAGCGGAGAAGGGAACACCATATATTTT. As protein: CASGEGNTIYF.